This TCR beta chain was sequenced in a study of T cells in Graves' hyperthyroidism and ophthalmopathy. Study information: The blood sample was taken at first diagnosis, before treatment began. Findings and limits, study-wide: In blood, most of the thyroid clonotypes expanded above 0.001 were also present.

Amplified TCR beta CDR3 regions came from RNA transcripts. Carried out on the TCR CDR3, a first-round RT-PCR used the HTBI primer set. In TCRdb, the multiplex PCR reads were re-called with MiXCR into one record per CDR3 protein. The table shows 250,000 to 350,000 distinct CDR3 sequences, with over 15% occurring only once. This clonotype was counted at least ten times. Its antigen remains unidentified. Ophthalmopathy in the patients scored at least 3 on Clinical Activity Score and at least 4 on NOSPECS grade, lasting under 3 months. Diagnoses rested on clinical symptoms, serum thyroxine and TRAb, thyroid ultrasound and orbital computed tomography. The sequence derives from a woman aged 55-75 years with Graves' ophthalmopathy. The sequencing sample was made of blood.

The CDR3 region has the DNA TGTGCCATCAGTGGGGGACTAGGGTCCTACGAGCAGTACTTC. Its protein is CAISGGLGSYEQYF. This chain connects TRBV10-3 to TRBJ2-7; the match to TRBD2 covers 8 bases. The CDR3 extends over 14 amino acids. CDR1 and CDR2 (germline): ENHRY, SYGVKD. V lost 4 bases to trimming and J lost 1 base; unmatched junction nucleotides: 3.